The clone carrying this TCR beta chain occurred once. These data are taken from a study of CD8 T cells in Susac syndrome. When the RNA was reverse transcribed, random hexamers were used with an input of about 0.45 to 1 ug. Each CDR3 protein is one row after TCRdb ran MiXCR on the immunoSEQ multiplex PCR reads. The sample contains 150,000 to 200,000 distinct CDR3 sequences, around 96% of which appear only once. From blood CD8+ and CD4+ T cells, TCR beta sequences were generated. The CDR3 loop spans 14 amino acids. Germline loops: CDR1 SGHNT, CDR2 YYREEE (reference sequence). Trimming removed 2 bases from V and 0 bases from J, with 7 bases in between.

The chain combines TRBV5-4 with TRBJ2-3, with D perhaps TRBD2 (5 bases). The sample consisted of CD4+ T cells from PBMCs. The clonotype comes from a human donor in good health. CDR3 nucleotides: TGTGCCAGCAGCTTCCGACTAAGCACAGATACGCAGTATTTT. This translates into CASSFRLSTDTQYF.